This T cell receptor beta chain was sequenced during a study of blood T cell repertoires in COVID-19. This table comes from immunoSEQ multiplex PCR, and its TCRdb copy is limited to in-frame clones, with some not included. The table lists around 200,000 clones, roughly 84% of them singletons. Germline values: CDR1 SGDLS, CDR2 YYNGEE. This CDR3 contains 13 residues. V shed 2 bases, J shed 6 bases, and the junction held 3 bases outside the gene matches. This sequence originates from a person aged 65 to 85 with COVID-19, enrolled during active disease. Sequencing used peripheral blood. V gene TRBV9 combines with J gene TRBJ2-7; TRBD1 matches at 9 bases. CDR3 nucleotides: TGTGCCAGCAGCGTTACAGGGGGCGTCGAGCAGTACTTC. Amino acid sequence: CASSVTGGVEQYF. Full variable domain (missing parts from reference TRBV9 and TRBJ2-7): DSGVTQTPKHLITATGQRVTLRCSPRSGDLSVYWYQQSLDQGLQFLIQYYNGEERAKGNILERFSAQQFPDLHSELNLSSLELGDSALYFCASSVTGGVEQYFGPGTRLTVT.